One T cell receptor (beta chain) is described in this entry. These data belong to a study of T cells in Graves' hyperthyroidism and ophthalmopathy. Amplification of TCR beta CDR3 regions was performed using RNA transcripts as template. HTBI primers were employed in a first-round RT-PCR of the TCR CDR3. From the multiplex PCR reads, TCRdb called clonotypes with MiXCR, one entry per CDR3 protein. Altogether 270,000 or so distinct CDR3 sequences are present, roughly 15% being singletons, with the ten largest covering 30%. This CDR3 is 13 amino acids long. V lost 0 bases, J lost 7 bases, and 10 bases lay in between. Germline CDR1 DFQATT, CDR2 SNEGSKA (reference sequence).

The rearrangement joins TRBV20-1 to TRBJ2-1; tentative D call: TRBD1 (5 bases). This clonotype was obtained from a woman aged 45-65 years with Graves' hyperthyroidism that later progressed to Graves' ophthalmopathy. Sample: blood. CDR3 DNA: TGCAGTGCTAGAGACAGGGTGTGGAATGAGCAGTTCTTC. It specifies CSARDRVWNEQFF.